These 22 T cell receptor beta chains came from one sample sequenced in a study of shared clonotypes between healthy human individuals. Produced via immunoSEQ multiplex PCR; TCRdb's table is partial and in-frame only. The sample has roughly 2 million clones; 90% to 95% are singletons. The sequencing input was naive CD4+ T cells sorted from blood. Indicated subset: CD45RA+ positively selected. The receptors derive from a man aged 18 to 29 in good health.

The chain combines TRBV9 with TRBJ2-5, with 8 nucleotides matching TRBD2. With 3 bases clipped from V and 5 bases from J, the junction kept 15 bases outside the gene matches. This CDR3 spans 17 amino acids. Germline-derived CDR1 and CDR2 are SGDLS and YYNGEE. The DNA for the CDR3 is TGTGCCAGCAGCGGGCTGGGGGCGGGAGGCCTCAGGGAGACCCAGTACTTC. It translates to CASSGLGAGGLRETQYF.

CDR3 coding DNA: TGTGCCAGCAGCTTAGGGGTTGTCCCGGGACTTAACAATGAGCAGTTCTTC. It specifies CASSLGVVPGLNNEQFF. This chain connects TRBV11-2 to TRBJ2-1; a weak D match, TRBD2 (6 bases). Trimming stripped 1 base from V and 5 bases from J, with 18 bases between. CDR1 is SGHAT, CDR2 FQNNGV, per germline. The CDR3 spans 17 residues.

This clone was observed a single time. The rearrangement links TRBV10-3 to TRBJ2-5; no clear D gene. This CDR3 comprises 14 residues. The V end was cut by 0 bases, the J end by 1 base, with 6 bases between. Germline V lookup: CDR1 ENHRY, CDR2 SYGVKD. CDR3 amino acids: CAISESEAQETQYF. The CDR3 region has the DNA TGTGCCATCAGTGAGTCTGAGGCCCAAGAGACCCAGTACTTC.

The chain uses TRBV19 and TRBJ2-7, with 8 bases matching TRBD2. Per germline, CDR1 LNHDA and CDR2 SQIVND (reference sequence). This CDR3 is 13 amino acids long. After removal of 5 bases from V and 2 bases from J, the junction contained 2 bases not matched to a gene. The CDR3 region is CASSSGGTYEQYF. The CDR3 DNA reads TGTGCCAGTAGTTCGGGGGGGACCTACGAGCAGTACTTC. The variable domain in full, with the rest retrieved from reference TRBV19 and TRBJ2-7, is DGGITQSPKYLFRKEGQNVTLSCEQNLNHDAMYWYRQDPGQGLRLIYYSQIVNDFQKGDIAEGYSVSREKKESFPLTVTSAQKNPTAFYLCASSSGGTYEQYFGPGTRLTVT.

To note about this clone: This sample includes further DNA sequences coding for the same CDR3. This chain connects TRBV7-9 to TRBJ1-2, with D possibly being TRBD1 (5 bases). The germline gives CDR1 SEHNR, CDR2 FQNEAQ (reference sequence). Trimming took off 1 base at V and 4 bases at J, with 7 bases between the two ends. The CDR3 extends over 13 amino acids. CDR3 coding DNA: TGTGCCAGCAGCTTAGAGCAGGGCTATGGCTACACCTTC. As protein: CASSLEQGYGYTF.

The genes are TRBV19 and TRBJ1-4; D unclear. This CDR3 spans 13 amino acids. Germline values: CDR1 LNHDA, CDR2 SQIVND (reference sequence). V lost 10 bases and J 6 bases, leaving 15 bases between the germline ends. The CDR3 protein is CATGRPRDEKLFF. CDR3 DNA sequence: TGTGCCACTGGCAGACCTAGGGATGAAAAACTGTTTTTT.

The J gene is TRBJ2-5, the V gene TRBV21-1; the listed D gene, TRBD2, was not tested against the DNA. TRBV21-1 is listed as a pseudogene. This CDR3 comprises 16 residues. The CDR3 spells CASSIKTSGFQETQYF. The CDR3 DNA follows: TGTGCCAGCAGCATCAAAACTAGCGGGTTCCAAGAGACCCAGTACTTC.

This clone has only a few counts. J is TRBJ2-2 and V is TRBV11-2; no clear D. CDR1 and CDR2 (germline): SGHAT, FQNNGV. Trimming took off 5 bases at V and 4 bases at J, with 5 bases between the two ends. This CDR3 comprises 12 residues. The DNA for the CDR3 is TGTGCCAGCAGCCGAACCACCGGGGAGCTGTTTTTT. Its translation: CASSRTTGELFF.

DNA for the CDR3: TGTGCCAGCAGTCGAAGGGGCCTCGAATGGGACTACACCTTC. Translated: CASSRRGLEWDYTF. The chain joins TRBV9 to TRBJ1-2, with D possibly TRBD1 on 5 matching bases. In germline, CDR1 is SGDLS, CDR2 YYNGEE. The CDR3 runs to 14 residues. V lost 5 bases to trimming and J lost 10 bases, with 21 bases between them.

The rearrangement joins TRBV6-5 to TRBJ2-5; TRBD1 agrees at 9 bases. The CDR3 is 12 residues long. Looked up from germline, CDR1 is MNHEY and CDR2 is SVGAGI. V was clipped by 9 bases and J by 3 bases; unmatched bases: 2. The CDR3 sequence is CASGQGKETQYF. CDR3 DNA sequence: TGTGCCAGTGGACAGGGGAAAGAGACCCAGTACTTC.

The chain joins TRBV2 to TRBJ1-5; D gene unclear. CDR1 and CDR2 (germline): SNHLY, FYNNEI. There are 16 residues in the CDR3. V lost 7 bases and J 3 bases, leaving 19 bases between the germline ends. This CDR3 reads CASTYNPGPVNQPQHF. CDR3 DNA: TGTGCCAGCACTTACAACCCCGGGCCCGTCAATCAGCCCCAGCATTTT.

V is TRBV7-9 and J is TRBJ2-3; 11 bases map to TRBD2. The trim removed 1 base at V and 0 bases at J, leaving 3 bases unmatched. The CDR3 runs 17 residues. The germline V gene has CDR1 SEHNR and CDR2 FQNEAQ (reference sequence). The CDR3 DNA reads as TGTGCCAGCAGCTTAGGGCTAGCGGGGGGTAGCACAGATACGCAGTATTTT. Translated, it gives CASSLGLAGGSTDTQYF.

V and J are TRBV4-3 and TRBJ1-2, with 7 bases fitting TRBD1. The ends lost 0 bases at V and 8 bases at J; junction bases unmatched: 9. CDR3 length: 15 residues. Germline-derived CDR1 and CDR2 are LGHNA and YSLEER. The CDR3 reads CASSQEGWQGEGYTF. The CDR3 DNA is TGCGCCAGCAGCCAAGAGGGATGGCAGGGGGAAGGCTACACCTTC.

The gene calls are TRBV6-1 and TRBJ1-5; no clear D gene. The germline V gene encodes CDR1 MNHNS and CDR2 SASEGT. With 4 bases removed from V and 7 bases from J, the gap between germline ends came to 11 bases. This CDR3 comprises 13 residues. The DNA for the CDR3 is TGTGCCAGCAGTGGCCAGGTTGGACAGCCCCAGCATTTT. As protein: CASSGQVGQPQHF.

The rearrangement links TRBV7-9 to TRBJ1-4; 8 bases are a match to TRBD1. CDR1 SEHNR and CDR2 FQNEAQ come from the germline V gene (reference sequence). This CDR3 spans 16 amino acids. Trimming removed 5 bases from V and 4 bases from J; junction bases left unmatched: 9. CDR3 nucleotide sequence: TGTGCCAGCAGCCGAACCGGGGACAGGCGTAATGAAAAACTGTTTTTT. Encoded protein: CASSRTGDRRNEKLFF.

For this clone: Other DNA sequences in the sample encode the same CDR3. The chain is built from TRBV20-1 and TRBJ2-7; D unresolved. The V and J ends lost 3 bases and 7 bases respectively, with 10 bases between them. The CDR3 sequence is 11 residues long. Germline V gene lookup returns CDR1 DFQATT and CDR2 SNEGSKA (reference sequence). CDR3 DNA sequence: TGCAGTGCTAGCGATGGTGGGGAGCAGTACTTC. This gives the protein CSASDGGEQYF.

The chain joins TRBV5-5 to TRBJ2-3; TRBD1 aligns across 9 bases. This CDR3 contains 17 residues. V was pared by 3 bases and J by 3 bases, with 11 bases of the junction left unmatched. The germline CDR1 and CDR2 sequences are SGHKS and YYEKEE (reference sequence). CDR3: CASSSLKQGARTDTQYF. The CDR3 region has the DNA TGTGCCAGCAGCTCCTTAAAACAGGGGGCGCGAACAGATACGCAGTATTTT.

V and J are TRBV19 and TRBJ1-4; D not resolved. The ends were cut back, 4 bases at V and 0 bases at J, with 15 bases in the middle. CDR3 length: 17 residues. Germline V gene data show CDR1 as LNHDA and CDR2 as SQIVND (reference sequence). The CDR3 sequence is CASSKGHTSATNEKLFF. The CDR3 DNA sequence: TGTGCCAGTAGTAAGGGCCATACGAGCGCAACTAATGAAAAACTGTTTTTT.

The sample holds one count of this clone. This chain links TRBV6-1 with TRBJ2-5; D is perhaps TRBD1 or TRBD2 (6 bases each). With 1 base removed from V and 7 bases from J, the gap between germline ends came to 19 bases. CDR3 size: 16 residues. Per the germline V gene, CDR1 is MNHNS and CDR2 is SASEGT. CDR3 sequence: CASSEGGRGALWTQYF. The CDR3 nucleotides read TGTGCCAGCAGTGAAGGTGGAAGGGGGGCTCTGTGGACCCAGTACTTC.

This chain connects TRBV6-1 to TRBJ2-5; possibly TRBD1 for D (6 bases). Trimming cost V 4 bases and J 5 bases, with 23 bases left between them. This CDR3 region has 17 residues. Germline V gene data show CDR1 as MNHNS and CDR2 as SASEGT. The CDR3 nucleotides are TGTGCCAGCAGTGTAACCCGGACAGCTAACCCTCCGGAGACCCAGTACTTC. Its translation: CASSVTRTANPPETQYF.

Points on this clone: This specimen includes other DNA sequences encoding the same CDR3. The V call is TRBV5-1, the J call TRBJ1-3; TRBD1 matches at 8 bases. The CDR3 loop spans 14 amino acids. Trimming at V came to 2 bases and at J to 4 bases, leaving 2 bases not matched to a gene. Germline-derived CDR1 and CDR2 are SGHRS and YFSETQ. CDR3 coding DNA: TGCGCCAGCAGCTTAGGACAGGGCGGAAACACCATATATTTT. Translating gives CASSLGQGGNTIYF.

This clone was detected only once. This chain joins TRBV28 and TRBJ2-1; 7 nucleotides line up with TRBD2. This CDR3 spans 15 amino acids. With V trimmed by 6 bases and J by 5 bases, 10 bases remained unmatched. Germline V gene sequence: CDR1 MDHEN, CDR2 SYDVKM. The CDR3 spells CASRSGGGPHNEQFF. The CDR3 DNA reads as TGTGCCAGCAGGTCTGGCGGGGGTCCACACAATGAGCAGTTCTTC.